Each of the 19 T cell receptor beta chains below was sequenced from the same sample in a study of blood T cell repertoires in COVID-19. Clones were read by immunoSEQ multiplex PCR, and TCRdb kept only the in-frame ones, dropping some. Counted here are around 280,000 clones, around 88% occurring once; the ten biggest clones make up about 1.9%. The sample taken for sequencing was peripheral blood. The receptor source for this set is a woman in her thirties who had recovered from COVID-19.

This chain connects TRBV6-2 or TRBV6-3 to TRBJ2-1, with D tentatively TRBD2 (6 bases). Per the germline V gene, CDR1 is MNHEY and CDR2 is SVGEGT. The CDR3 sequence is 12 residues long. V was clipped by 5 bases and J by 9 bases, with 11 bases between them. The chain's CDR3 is CASSLQAGEQFF. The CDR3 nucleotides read TGTGCCAGCAGTCTCCAAGCGGGTGAGCAGTTCTTC.

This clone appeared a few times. The CDR3 region is CASSVGQGSDIQYF. The CDR3 DNA sequence: TGTGCCAGCAGCGTCGGACAGGGAAGCGACATTCAGTACTTC. The chain is built from TRBV7-2 and TRBJ2-4; TRBD1 matches at 8 bases. Germline values: CDR1 SGHTA, CDR2 FQGNSA. This CDR3 region has 14 residues. V lost 5 bases, J lost 8 bases, and 8 bases stayed unmatched.

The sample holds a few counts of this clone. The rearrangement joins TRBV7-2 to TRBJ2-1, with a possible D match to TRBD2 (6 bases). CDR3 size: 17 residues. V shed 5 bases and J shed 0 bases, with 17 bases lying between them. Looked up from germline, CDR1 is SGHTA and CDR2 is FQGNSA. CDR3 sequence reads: CASSPRLAASSYNEQFF. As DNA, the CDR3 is TGTGCCAGCAGCCCTAGGTTAGCGGCGAGCTCCTACAATGAGCAGTTCTTC. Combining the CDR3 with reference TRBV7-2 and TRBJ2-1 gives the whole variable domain GAGVSQSPSNKVTEKGKDVELRCDPISGHTALYWYRQSLGQGLEFLIYFQGNSAPDKSGLPSDRFSAERTGGSVSTLTIQRTQQEDSAVYLCASSPRLAASSYNEQFFGPGTRLTVL.

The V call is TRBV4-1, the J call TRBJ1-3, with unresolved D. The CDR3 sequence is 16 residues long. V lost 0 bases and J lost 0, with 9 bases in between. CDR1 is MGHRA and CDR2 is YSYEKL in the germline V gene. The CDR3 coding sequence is TGCGCCAGCAGCCAAGATGGCACCATCTCTGGAAACACCATATATTTT. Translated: CASSQDGTISGNTIYF.

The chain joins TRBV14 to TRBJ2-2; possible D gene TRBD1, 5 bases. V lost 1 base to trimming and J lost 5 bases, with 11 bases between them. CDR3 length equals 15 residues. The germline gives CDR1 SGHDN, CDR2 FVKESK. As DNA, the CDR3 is TGTGCCAGCAGCCAAGGGCCACAGGCGACCGGGGAGCTGTTTTTT. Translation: CASSQGPQATGELFF.

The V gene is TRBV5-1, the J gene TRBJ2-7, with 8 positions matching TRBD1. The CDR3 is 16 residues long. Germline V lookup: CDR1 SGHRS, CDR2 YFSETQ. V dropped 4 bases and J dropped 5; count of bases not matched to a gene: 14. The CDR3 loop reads CASSAGQAAPAHEQYF. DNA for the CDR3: TGCGCCAGCAGCGCGGGACAGGCTGCCCCTGCCCACGAGCAGTACTTC.

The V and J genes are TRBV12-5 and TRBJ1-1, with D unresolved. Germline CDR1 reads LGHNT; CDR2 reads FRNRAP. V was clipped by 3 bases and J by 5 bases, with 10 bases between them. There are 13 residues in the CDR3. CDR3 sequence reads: CASGFGGVTEAFF. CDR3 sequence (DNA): TGTGCTAGTGGTTTCGGCGGGGTAACTGAAGCTTTCTTT. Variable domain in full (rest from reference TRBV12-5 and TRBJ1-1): DARVTQTPRHKVTEMGQEVTMRCQPILGHNTVFWYRQTMMQGLELLAYFRNRAPLDDSGMPKDRFSAEMPDATLATLKIQPSEPRDSAVYFCASGFGGVTEAFFGQGTRLTVV.

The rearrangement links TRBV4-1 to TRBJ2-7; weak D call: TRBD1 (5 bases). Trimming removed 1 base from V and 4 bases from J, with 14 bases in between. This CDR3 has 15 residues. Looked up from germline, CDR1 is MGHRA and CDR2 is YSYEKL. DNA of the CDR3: TGCGCCAGCAGCCAAGTACACGTGACAGCATACGAGCAGTACTTC. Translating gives CASSQVHVTAYEQYF.

The CDR3: CASSLEGPGGGLFF. CDR3 DNA sequence: TGCGCCAGCAGCTTGGAGGGTCCCGGGGGGGGACTGTTTTTT. V and J are TRBV5-1 and TRBJ1-4; a weak D match, TRBD1 (5 bases). The CDR3 covers 14 residues. Germline V gives CDR1 SGHRS, CDR2 YFSETQ. V lost 0 bases, J lost 13 bases, and 16 bases lay in between.

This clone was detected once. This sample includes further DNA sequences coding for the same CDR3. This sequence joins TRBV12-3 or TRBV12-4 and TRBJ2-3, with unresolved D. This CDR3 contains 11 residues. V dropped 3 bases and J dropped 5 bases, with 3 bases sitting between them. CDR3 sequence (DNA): TGTGCCAGCAGTTTCGGAGATACGCAGTATTTT. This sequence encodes CASSFGDTQYF.

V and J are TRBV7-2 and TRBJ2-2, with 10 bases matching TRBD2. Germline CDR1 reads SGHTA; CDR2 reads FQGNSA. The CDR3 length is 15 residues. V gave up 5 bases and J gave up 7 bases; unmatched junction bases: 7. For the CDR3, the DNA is TGTGCCAGCAGCGGTAGCGGGAGGCATGACGGGGAGCTGTTTTTT. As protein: CASSGSGRHDGELFF.

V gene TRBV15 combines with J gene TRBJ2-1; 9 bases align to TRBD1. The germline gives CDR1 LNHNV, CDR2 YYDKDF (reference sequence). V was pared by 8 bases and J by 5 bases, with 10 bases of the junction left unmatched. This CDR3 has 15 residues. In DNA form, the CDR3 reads TGTGCCACCTGTCGATACGGACAGGGGAACAATGAGCAGTTCTTC. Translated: CATCRYGQGNNEQFF.

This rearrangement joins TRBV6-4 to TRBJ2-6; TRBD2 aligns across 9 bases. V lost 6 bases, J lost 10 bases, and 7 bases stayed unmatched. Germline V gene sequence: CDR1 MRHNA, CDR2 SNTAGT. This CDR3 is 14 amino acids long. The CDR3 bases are TGTGCCAGCAGCAAGCGGGAGGAATCGAACGTCCTGACTTTC. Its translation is CASSKREESNVLTF.

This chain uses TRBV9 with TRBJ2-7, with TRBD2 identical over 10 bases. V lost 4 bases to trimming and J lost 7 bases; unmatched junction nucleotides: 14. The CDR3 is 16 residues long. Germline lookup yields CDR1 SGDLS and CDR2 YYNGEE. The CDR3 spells CASSPQAGGPSREQYF. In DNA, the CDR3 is TGTGCCAGCAGCCCCCAAGCGGGAGGGCCTTCGAGGGAGCAGTACTTC.

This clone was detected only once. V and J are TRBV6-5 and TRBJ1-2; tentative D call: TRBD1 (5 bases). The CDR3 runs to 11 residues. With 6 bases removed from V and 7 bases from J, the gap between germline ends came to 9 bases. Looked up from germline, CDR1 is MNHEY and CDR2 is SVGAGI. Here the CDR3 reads CASSQGGGYTF. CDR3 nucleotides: TGTGCCAGCAGCCAGGGAGGTGGCTACACCTTC.

CDR3 loop: CASSEPGGVRTGELFF. DNA of the CDR3: TGTGCCAGCAGTGAACCAGGGGGCGTGCGGACCGGGGAGCTGTTTTTT. The rearrangement uses TRBV28 and TRBJ2-2, with TRBD1 matching 8 bases. The CDR3 runs 16 residues. In germline, CDR1 is MDHEN, CDR2 SYDVKM. J gave up 5 bases and V 5 bases, and 10 bases lay outside the gene matches.

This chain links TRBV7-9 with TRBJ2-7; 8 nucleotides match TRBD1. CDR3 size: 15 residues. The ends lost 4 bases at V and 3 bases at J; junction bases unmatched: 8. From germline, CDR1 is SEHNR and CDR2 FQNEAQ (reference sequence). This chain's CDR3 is CASSSDRGPNYEQYF. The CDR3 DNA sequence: TGTGCCAGCAGCTCCGACAGGGGCCCCAACTACGAGCAGTACTTC. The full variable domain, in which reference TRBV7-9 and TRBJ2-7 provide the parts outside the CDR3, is DTGVSQNPRHKITKRGQNVTFRCDPISEHNRLYWYRQTLGQGPEFLTYFQNEAQLEKSRLLSDRFSAERPKGSFSTLEIQRTEQGDSAMYLCASSSDRGPNYEQYFGPGTRLTVT.

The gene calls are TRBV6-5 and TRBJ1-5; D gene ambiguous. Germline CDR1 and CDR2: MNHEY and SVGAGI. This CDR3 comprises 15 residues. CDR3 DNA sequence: TGTGCTTCTACTGGAGAGCCTTATAGCAATCAGCCCCAGCATTTT. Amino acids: CASTGEPYSNQPQHF.

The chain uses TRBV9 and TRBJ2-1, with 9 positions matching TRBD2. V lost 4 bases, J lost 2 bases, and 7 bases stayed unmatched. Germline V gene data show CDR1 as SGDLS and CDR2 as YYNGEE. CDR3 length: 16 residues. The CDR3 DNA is TGTGCCAGCAGCCCTAGTGGCGGGAGGGCCTACAATGAGCAGTTCTTC. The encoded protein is CASSPSGGRAYNEQFF.